This passage covers 7 T cell receptor beta chains from one sample sequenced in a study of CD8 T cells in ankylosing spondylitis. Study outcomes and limitations: It appeared that ankylosing spondylitis blood was characterized by a TCR beta motif of several highly homologous variants.

Antigens of these TCRs are unknown. One entry per CDR3 protein, called by TCRdb with MiXCR from the 5' RACE reads. Here the sample spans under 850,000 distinct CDR3 sequences, 19% being singletons. Material for sequencing was blood, either unsorted or a sorted T cell fraction (not recorded which). The receptors stem from a male donor with ankylosing spondylitis.

In this sample, this clonotype turned up a few times. V gene TRBV7-9 combines with J gene TRBJ2-1; D is perhaps TRBD1 (6 bases). Per the germline V gene, CDR1 is SEHNR and CDR2 is FQNEAQ (reference sequence). The CDR3 is 17 amino acids. V was pared by 6 bases and J by 3 bases, with 21 bases between. CDR3 loop: CASRDNRDLLGYNEQFF. CDR3 coding DNA: TGTGCCAGCAGAGACAACAGGGACCTCCTAGGCTACAATGAGCAGTTCTTC. Variable domain in full (rest from reference TRBV7-9 and TRBJ2-1): DTGVSQNPRHKITKRGQNVTFRCDPISEHNRLYWYRQTLGQGPEFLTYFQNEAQLEKSRLLSDRFSAERPKGSFSTLEIQRTEQGDSAMYLCASRDNRDLLGYNEQFFGPGTRLTVL.

This clonotype was seen just once. This rearrangement joins TRBV11-1 to TRBJ2-1; 11 nucleotides agree with TRBD2. Trimming cost V 4 bases and J 7 bases; bases outside gene matches: 18. CDR3 length equals 19 residues. Germline CDR1 reads SGHAT; CDR2 reads FQDESV (reference sequence). In nucleotides, the CDR3 is TGTGCCAGCAGCTACGCCGGGACTAGCGGTTTGCGCTTAGGGAATGAGCAGTTCTTC. It encodes CASSYAGTSGLRLGNEQFF.

The chain couples TRBV6-5 to TRBJ2-7; D not certain. V was pared by 11 bases and J by 2 bases, with 7 bases between. Per germline, CDR1 MNHEY and CDR2 SVGAGI. The CDR3 is 10 amino acids. CDR3 residues: CAPATYEQYF. In DNA, the CDR3 is TGTGCCCCTGCGACCTACGAGCAGTACTTC.

This CDR3 is CASSLALGFGETQYF. The CDR3 DNA sequence: TGTGCCAGCAGCTTAGCGCTGGGGTTCGGAGAGACCCAGTACTTC. V and J are TRBV7-6 and TRBJ2-5; D not certain. CDR1 is SGHVS, CDR2 FNYEAQ, per germline. Trimming took 0 bases from V and 4 from J, leaving 12 bases between them. There are 15 residues in the CDR3.

This clonotype came up a few times. This chain links TRBV5-1 with TRBJ2-1; D is ambiguous. Looked up from germline, CDR1 is SGHRS and CDR2 is YFSETQ. The CDR3 is 17 amino acids. Trimming took off 0 bases at V and 4 bases at J, with 17 bases between the two ends. The CDR3 region is CASSLEGLKNPYNEQFF. The DNA for the CDR3 is TGCGCCAGCAGCTTGGAGGGATTAAAGAACCCGTACAATGAGCAGTTCTTC.

The V call is TRBV27, the J call TRBJ2-5; 15 bases fit TRBD2. The J segment lost 4 bases and the V segment lost 5 bases, leaving 5 bases of the junction unmatched. The CDR3 sequence is 16 residues long. From germline, CDR1 is MNHEY and CDR2 SMNVEV (reference sequence). CDR3 amino acids: CASSPRGLAGGETQYF. The CDR3 DNA reads as TGTGCCAGCAGTCCCAGGGGACTAGCGGGAGGAGAGACCCAGTACTTC.

The J gene is TRBJ2-1, the V gene TRBV9; D ambiguous. Trimming cost V 0 bases and J 2 bases, with 9 bases left between them. The germline V gene encodes CDR1 SGDLS and CDR2 YYNGEE. The CDR3 sequence is 15 residues long. The CDR3 nucleotides read TGTGCCAGCAGCGTAGAGGCCTTTGCCTACAATGAGCAGTTCTTC. Translated, it gives CASSVEAFAYNEQFF.